The clone carrying this T cell receptor beta chain was recorded many times. Using unique molecular identifiers, the investigators prepared the TCRbeta library. MiXCR, applied by TCRdb to the PCR reads, yields one record per CDR3 protein. The sample holds about 640,000 distinct CDR3 sequences, around a sixth seen once. The trim removed 4 bases at V and 6 bases at J, leaving 6 bases unmatched. The CDR3 contains 14 residues. CDR1 is DFQATT, CDR2 SNEGSKA, per germline (reference sequence). This sample was taken from a study of T-cell reconstitution after alpha-beta-depleted transplantation in children. The origin of this receptor is a human donor who donated a stem cell graft to a child with acute myeloid leukemia. V is TRBV20-1 and J is TRBJ2-2; 9 positions agree with TRBD1. The starting material was PBMCs from the stem cell graft donor, obtained from the stem cell graft. The CDR3 is CSANRDRDPGELFF. CDR3 DNA sequence: TGCAGTGCTAACCGGGACAGGGACCCCGGGGAGCTGTTTTTT.